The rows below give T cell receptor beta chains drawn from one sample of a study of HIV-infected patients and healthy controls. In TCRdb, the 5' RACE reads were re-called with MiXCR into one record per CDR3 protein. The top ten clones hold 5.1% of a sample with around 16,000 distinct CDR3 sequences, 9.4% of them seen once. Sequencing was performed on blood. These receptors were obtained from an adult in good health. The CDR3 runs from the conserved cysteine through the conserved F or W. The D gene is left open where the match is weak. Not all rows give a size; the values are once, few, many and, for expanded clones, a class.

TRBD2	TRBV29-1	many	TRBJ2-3	CSVEGTSGGTDTQYF	TGCAGCGTTGAGGGGACTAGCGGCGGCACAGATACGCAGTATTTT
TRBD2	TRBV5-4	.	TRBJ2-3	CASSVGTSGGTDTQYF	TGTGCCAGCAGCGTTGGGACTAGCGGAGGCACAGATACGCAGTATTTT
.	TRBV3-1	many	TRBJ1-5	CASSPQLNQPQHF	TGTGCCAGCAGCCCACAGCTCAATCAGCCCCAGCATTTT
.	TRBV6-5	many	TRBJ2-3	CASSLDRYTQYF	TGTGCCAGCAGTCTGGACAGATATACGCAGTATTTT
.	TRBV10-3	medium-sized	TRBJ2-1	CAIRQLDANEQFF	TGTGCCATCAGACAGTTGGACGCCAATGAGCAGTTCTTC
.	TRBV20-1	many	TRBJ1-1	CSARGGGSDTEAFF	TGCAGTGCTAGAGGGGGGGGGTCCGACACTGAAGCTTTCTTT
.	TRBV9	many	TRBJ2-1	CASSVRGSYNEQFF	TGTGCCAGCAGCGTCCGAGGTTCCTACAATGAGCAGTTCTTC
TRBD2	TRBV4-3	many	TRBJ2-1	CASSQSLAGGYNEQFF	TGCGCCAGCAGCCAATCCCTAGCGGGAGGGTACAATGAGCAGTTCTTC
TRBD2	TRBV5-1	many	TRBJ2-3	CASSLALAGGPPDTQYF	TGCGCCAGCAGCTTGGCCTTAGCGGGAGGCCCCCCAGATACGCAGTATTTT
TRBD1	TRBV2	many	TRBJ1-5	CASSGTDQPQHF	TGTGCCAGCTCCGGGACAGATCAGCCCCAGCATTTT